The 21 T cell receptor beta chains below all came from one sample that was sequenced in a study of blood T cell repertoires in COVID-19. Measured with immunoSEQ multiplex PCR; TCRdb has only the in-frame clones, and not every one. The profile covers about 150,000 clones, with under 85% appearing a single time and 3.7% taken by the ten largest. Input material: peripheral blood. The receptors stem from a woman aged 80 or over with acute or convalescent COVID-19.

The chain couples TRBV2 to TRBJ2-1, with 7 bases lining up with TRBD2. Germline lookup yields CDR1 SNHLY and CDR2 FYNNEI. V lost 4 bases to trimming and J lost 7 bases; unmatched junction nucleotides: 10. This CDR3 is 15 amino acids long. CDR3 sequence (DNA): TGTGCCAGCAGTGTGGTAGCGGGTGGGCCTAATGAGCAGTTCTTC. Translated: CASSVVAGGPNEQFF.

Here the CDR3 reads CASTRVLTGDNEQFF. The CDR3 coding sequence is TGCGCCAGCACCAGGGTTTTAACAGGGGACAATGAGCAGTTCTTC. The chain joins TRBV5-1 to TRBJ2-1, with 7 bases aligning to TRBD1. The CDR3 is 15 residues long. V dropped 6 bases and J dropped 5; count of bases not matched to a gene: 11. Germline V gives CDR1 SGHRS, CDR2 YFSETQ.

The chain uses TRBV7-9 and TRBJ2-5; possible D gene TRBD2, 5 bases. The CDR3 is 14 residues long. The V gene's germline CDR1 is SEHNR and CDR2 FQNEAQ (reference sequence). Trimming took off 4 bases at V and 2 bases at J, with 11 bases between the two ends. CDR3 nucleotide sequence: TGTGCCAGCAGCTCCCCTAAGCGGCAAGAGACCCAGTACTTC. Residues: CASSSPKRQETQYF.

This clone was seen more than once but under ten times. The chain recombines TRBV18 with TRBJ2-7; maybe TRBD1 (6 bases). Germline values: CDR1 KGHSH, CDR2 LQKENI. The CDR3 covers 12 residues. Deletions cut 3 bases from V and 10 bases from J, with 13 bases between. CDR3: CASSPPSGGQYF. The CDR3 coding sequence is TGTGCCAGCTCACCCCCCAGTGGGGGCCAGTACTTC.

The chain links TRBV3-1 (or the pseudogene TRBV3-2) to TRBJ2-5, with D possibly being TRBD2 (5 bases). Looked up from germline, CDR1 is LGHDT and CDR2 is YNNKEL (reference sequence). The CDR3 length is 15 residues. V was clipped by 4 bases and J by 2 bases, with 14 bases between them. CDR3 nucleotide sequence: TGTGCCAGCAGCCCACGGAGGACTCTACAAGAGACCCAGTACTTC. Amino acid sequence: CASSPRRTLQETQYF.

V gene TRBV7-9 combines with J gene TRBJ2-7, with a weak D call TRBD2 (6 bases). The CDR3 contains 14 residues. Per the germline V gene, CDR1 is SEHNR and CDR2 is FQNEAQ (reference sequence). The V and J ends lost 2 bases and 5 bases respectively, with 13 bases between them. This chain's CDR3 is CASSLTGLEDEQYF. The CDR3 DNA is TGTGCCAGCAGCTTAACGGGACTCGAGGACGAGCAGTACTTC.

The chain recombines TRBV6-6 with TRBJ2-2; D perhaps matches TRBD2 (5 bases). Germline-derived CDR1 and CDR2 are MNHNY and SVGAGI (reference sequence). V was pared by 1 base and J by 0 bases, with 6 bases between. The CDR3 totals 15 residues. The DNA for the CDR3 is TGTGCCAGCAGTTACTTGGAGGCGAACACCGGGGAGCTGTTTTTT. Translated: CASSYLEANTGELFF.

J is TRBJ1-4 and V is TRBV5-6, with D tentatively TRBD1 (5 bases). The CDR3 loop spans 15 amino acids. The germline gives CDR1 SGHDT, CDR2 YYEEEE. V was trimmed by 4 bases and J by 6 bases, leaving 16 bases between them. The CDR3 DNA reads TGTGCCAGCAGCCCCAACGGGGGGGTCCATGAAAAACTGTTTTTT. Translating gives CASSPNGGVHEKLFF.

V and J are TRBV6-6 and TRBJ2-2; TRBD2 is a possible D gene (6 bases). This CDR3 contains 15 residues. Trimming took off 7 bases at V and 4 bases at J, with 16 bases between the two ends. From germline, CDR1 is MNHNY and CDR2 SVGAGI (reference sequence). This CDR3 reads CASNRGGLGTGELFF. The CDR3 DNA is TGTGCCAGCAATCGTGGAGGGTTGGGCACCGGGGAGCTGTTTTTT.

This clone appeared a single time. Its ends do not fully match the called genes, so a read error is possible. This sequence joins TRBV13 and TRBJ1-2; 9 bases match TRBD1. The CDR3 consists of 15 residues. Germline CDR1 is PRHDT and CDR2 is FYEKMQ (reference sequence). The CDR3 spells CASSLIQGAGYGDTF. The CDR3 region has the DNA TGTGCCAGCAGCTTAATACAGGGGGCTGGCTATGGCGACACCTTC.

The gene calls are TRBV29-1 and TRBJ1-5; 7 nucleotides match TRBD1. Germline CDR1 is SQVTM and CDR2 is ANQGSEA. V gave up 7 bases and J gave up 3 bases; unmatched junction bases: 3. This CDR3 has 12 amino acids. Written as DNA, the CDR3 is TGCAGCGCAGGACAGGACAATCAGCCCCAGCATTTT. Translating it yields CSAGQDNQPQHF.

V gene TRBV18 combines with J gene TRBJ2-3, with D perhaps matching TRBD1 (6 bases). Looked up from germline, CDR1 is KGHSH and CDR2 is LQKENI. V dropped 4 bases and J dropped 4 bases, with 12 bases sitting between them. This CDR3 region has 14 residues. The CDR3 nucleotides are TGTGCCAGCTCACGCCAGGGGAAAGCAGATACGCAGTATTTT. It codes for CASSRQGKADTQYF.

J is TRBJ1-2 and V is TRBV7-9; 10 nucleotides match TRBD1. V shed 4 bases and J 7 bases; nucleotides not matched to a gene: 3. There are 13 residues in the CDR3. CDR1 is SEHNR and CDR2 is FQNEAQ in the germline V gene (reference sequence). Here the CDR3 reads CASSSTGGGGYTF. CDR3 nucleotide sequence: TGTGCCAGCAGCTCGACAGGGGGCGGTGGCTACACCTTC.

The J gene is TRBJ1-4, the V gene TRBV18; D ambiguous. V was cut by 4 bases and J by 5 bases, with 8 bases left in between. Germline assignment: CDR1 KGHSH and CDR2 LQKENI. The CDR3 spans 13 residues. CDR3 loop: CASSRAGNEKLFF. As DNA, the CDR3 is TGTGCCAGCTCACGGGCAGGAAATGAAAAACTGTTTTTT.

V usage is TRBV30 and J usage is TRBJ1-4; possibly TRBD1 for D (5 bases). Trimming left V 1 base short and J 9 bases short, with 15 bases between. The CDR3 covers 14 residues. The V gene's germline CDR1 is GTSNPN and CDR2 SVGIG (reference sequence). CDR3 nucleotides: TGTGCCTGGAGTGGGGGCCCGCTATTGAAAAAACTGTTTTTT. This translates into CAWSGGPLLKKLFF.

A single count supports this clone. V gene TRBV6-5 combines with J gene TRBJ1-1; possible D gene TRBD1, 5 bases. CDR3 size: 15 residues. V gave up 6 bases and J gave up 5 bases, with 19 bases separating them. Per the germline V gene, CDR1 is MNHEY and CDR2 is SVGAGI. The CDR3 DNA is TGTGCCAGCAGCCTACCCCAGGGAACGTTGACTGAAGCTTTCTTT. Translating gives CASSLPQGTLTEAFF.

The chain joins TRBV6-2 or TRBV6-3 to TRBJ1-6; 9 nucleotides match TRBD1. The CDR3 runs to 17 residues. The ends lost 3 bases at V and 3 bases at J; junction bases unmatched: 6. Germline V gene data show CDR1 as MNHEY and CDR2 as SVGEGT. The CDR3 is CASSYDPGQGYNSPLHF. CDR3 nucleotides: TGTGCCAGCAGTTATGATCCGGGACAGGGCTATAATTCACCCCTCCACTTT.

CDR3 in DNA: TGTGCCAGCAGCCTTACCCAGGGGGGTTACTATGGCTACACCTTC. It specifies CASSLTQGGYYGYTF. V usage is TRBV28 and J usage is TRBJ1-2; 7 bases fit TRBD1. The CDR3 consists of 15 residues. J gave up 3 bases and V 6 bases, and 10 bases lay outside the gene matches. Germline values: CDR1 MDHEN, CDR2 SYDVKM.

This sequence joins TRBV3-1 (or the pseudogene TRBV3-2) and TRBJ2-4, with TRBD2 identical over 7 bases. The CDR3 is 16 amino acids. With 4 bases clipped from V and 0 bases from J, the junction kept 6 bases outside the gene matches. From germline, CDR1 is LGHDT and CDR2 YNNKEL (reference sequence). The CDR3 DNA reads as TGTGCCAGCAGCCTGGGGGGGGTTATAGCCAAAAACATTCAGTACTTC. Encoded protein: CASSLGGVIAKNIQYF.

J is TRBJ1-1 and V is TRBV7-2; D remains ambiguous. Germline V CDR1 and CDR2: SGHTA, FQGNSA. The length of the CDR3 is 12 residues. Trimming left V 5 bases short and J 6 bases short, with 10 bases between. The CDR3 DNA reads TGTGCCAGCAGCCTAAATGAGGCTGAAGCTTTCTTT. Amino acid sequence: CASSLNEAEAFF.

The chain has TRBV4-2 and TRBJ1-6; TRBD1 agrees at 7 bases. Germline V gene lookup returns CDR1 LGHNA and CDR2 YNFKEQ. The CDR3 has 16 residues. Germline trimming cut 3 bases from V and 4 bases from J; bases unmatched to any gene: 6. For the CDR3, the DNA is TGTGCCAGCAGCCACAACCGGGACAGATATAATTCACCCCTCCACTTT. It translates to CASSHNRDRYNSPLHF.